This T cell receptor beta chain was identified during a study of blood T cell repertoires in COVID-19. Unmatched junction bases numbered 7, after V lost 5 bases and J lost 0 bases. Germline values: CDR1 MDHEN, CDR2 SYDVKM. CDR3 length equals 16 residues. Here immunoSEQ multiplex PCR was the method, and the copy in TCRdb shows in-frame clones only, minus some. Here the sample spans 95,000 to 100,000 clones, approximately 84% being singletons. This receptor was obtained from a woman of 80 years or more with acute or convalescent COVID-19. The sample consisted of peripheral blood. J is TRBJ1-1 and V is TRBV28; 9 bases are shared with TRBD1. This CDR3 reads CASSMRTGVMNTEAFF. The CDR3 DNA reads TGTGCCAGCAGTATGCGGACAGGGGTAATGAACACTGAAGCTTTCTTT.